This T cell receptor (beta chain) derives from a study of blood T cell repertoires in COVID-19. Study information: Material from acute and convalescent COVID-19 was sourced from the United States, Italy and Spain. PBMCs, B-cell-depleted T cells, or T cells were the source of the cDNA or gDNA that made up the material.

Authors' data handling: By means of reference gene primer amplification, nucleated cell counts were estimated. Assay used: immunoSEQ multiplex PCR; TCRdb lists only in-frame clones, some missing. The DNA gave D and trimming, while V, J and clone size come from that table. The table includes 150,000 to 250,000 clones, almost 85% detected once. The length of the CDR3 is 14 residues. Germline CDR1 reads KGHDR; CDR2 reads SFDVKD. V was shortened by 4 bases and J by 4 bases, with 10 bases between the two germline ends. This chain connects TRBV24-1 to TRBJ1-5; weak D call: TRBD1 (5 bases). The receptor was isolated from a human donor with acute or convalescent COVID-19. The donor label of this sample is uncertain. The sample comprised peripheral blood. CDR3 loop: CATSEQGRNQPQHF. For the CDR3, the DNA is TGTGCCACCAGTGAGCAGGGCCGGAATCAGCCCCAGCATTTT.